This T cell receptor beta chain is drawn from a study of cytomegalovirus exposure and HLA in healthy donors. Regarding the study as a whole: TCR beta sequences reportedly predicted most subjects' HLA-A and HLA-B alleles accurately.

Concerning this clone itself: Its antigen is currently unknown.

This CDR3 is built from 16 residues. Germline V gene lookup returns CDR1 MGHRA and CDR2 YSYEKL. The ends were cut back, 1 base at V and 7 bases at J, with 19 bases in the middle. Amplification used 60 Vbeta primers and 13 Jbeta primers. The method was immunoSEQ multiplex PCR; TCRdb's version includes in-frame clones alone and lacks a portion of them. The table records about 150,000 clones, over 75% of them present only once. Sequenced material: PBMCs. The chain carries TRBV4-1 and TRBJ1-2, with D tentatively TRBD1 (5 bases). The origin of this receptor is a woman in her thirties in good health and CMV-seronegative. The chain's CDR3 is CASSQGRGVGAFGYTF. The CDR3 DNA follows: TGCGCCAGCAGCCAAGGCCGAGGAGTAGGGGCCTTTGGCTACACCTTC.